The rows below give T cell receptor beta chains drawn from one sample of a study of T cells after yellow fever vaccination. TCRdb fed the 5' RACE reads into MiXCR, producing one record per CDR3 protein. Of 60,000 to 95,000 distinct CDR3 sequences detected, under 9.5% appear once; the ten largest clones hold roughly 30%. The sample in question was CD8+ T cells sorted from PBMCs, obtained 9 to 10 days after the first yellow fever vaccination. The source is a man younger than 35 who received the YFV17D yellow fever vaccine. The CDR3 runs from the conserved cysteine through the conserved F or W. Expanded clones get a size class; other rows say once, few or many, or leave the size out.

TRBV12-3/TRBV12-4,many,CASSPRGMAYEQYF
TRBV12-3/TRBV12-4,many,CASAGSTDTQYF
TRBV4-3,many,CASSQDPGRDTEAFF
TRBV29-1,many,CSVGWDGLNTEAFF
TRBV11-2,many,CASSRVGGVNQPQHF
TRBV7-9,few,CASRAEADTQYF
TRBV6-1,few,CASNPGTGGKGNTGELFF
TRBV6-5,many,CASSFHSNREAAGELFF
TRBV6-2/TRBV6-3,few,CASSQDNRQETQYF
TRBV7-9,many,CASSRENTNEKLFF
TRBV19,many,CASSIRGSSSYNEQFF
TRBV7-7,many,CASSAGQGSYNEQFF
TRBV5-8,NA,CASGLGGIGELFF
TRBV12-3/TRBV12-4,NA,CASSTTGGAETQYF
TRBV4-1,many,CASSQDAPTGELFF
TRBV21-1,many,CASSTPTLGTDNIQYF
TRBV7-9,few,CASSRLLAGNTGELFF
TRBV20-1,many,CSATGTGHYGYTF
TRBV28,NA,CASSLSGGNWQGSQPQHF
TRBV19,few,CASTSGPGTSWSSPDTQYF
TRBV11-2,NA,CASSSGRYTQYF
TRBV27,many,CASSSLGAEAFF
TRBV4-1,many,CASSPRRGGGGTGELFF
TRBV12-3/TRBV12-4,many,CATGWSYNEQFF
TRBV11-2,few,CASSPTPGHLAKNIQYF
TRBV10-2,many,CASRDRGRGSYNSPLHF
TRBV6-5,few,CASSYKAGGRSETQYF
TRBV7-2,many,CASTAPPQETQYF
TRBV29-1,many,CSVKGDDYEQYF
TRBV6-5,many,CASRPGRLTLTDTQYF
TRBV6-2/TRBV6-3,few,CASNTGGAVGEQFF
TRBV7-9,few,CASSREEGSYGYTF
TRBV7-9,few,CASSLVAEGEAFF
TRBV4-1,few,CASSPGTSPPRETQYF
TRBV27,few,CASSLLWDTMNTEAFF
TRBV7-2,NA,CASSSDTGLYGYTF
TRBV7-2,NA,CASSAGLAGVNEQFF
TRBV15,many,CATSRGKGSYNEQFF
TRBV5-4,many,CASSLARIGETQYF
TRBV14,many,CASSQGSRQPQHF
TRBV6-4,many,CASSLTGGGGSIHPSEQFF
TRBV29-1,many,CSAGWTIGGDDPTQHQETQYF
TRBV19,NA,CASSIIPGAQETQYF
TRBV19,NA,CASRASGGDTQYF
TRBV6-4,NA,CASSDSTSGGTGELFF
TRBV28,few,CASSSNGELFF
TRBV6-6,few,CASSPRGLDEQFF
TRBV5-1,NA,CASSLGPTTGELFF
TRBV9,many,CASSPRDRVLYEQYF
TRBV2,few,CASRDYQIQYF
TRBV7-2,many,CASRRDSSSYNEQFF
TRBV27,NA,CASSYASVPYNEQFF
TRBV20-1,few,CSARDGLGTDTQYF
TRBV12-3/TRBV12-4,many,CASSLSGNTIYF